This T cell receptor (beta chain) is from a study of CD8 T cells in ankylosing spondylitis. Points from the study as a whole: In reactive arthritis synovial fluid and blood, some motif variants had been reported before. Clones tied to disease were said to be significantly enriched in matched ankylosing spondylitis synovial fluid. Blood of patients with ankylosing spondylitis appeared to be characterized by a TCR beta motif of eight highly homologous variants.

Scientists made TCR beta libraries using quantitative 5'-RACE with molecular barcodes. TCRdb re-called the 5' RACE reads through MiXCR, storing one row per CDR3 protein. The sample includes 150,000 to 200,000 distinct CDR3 sequences, approximately 20% seen only once; the top ten take about 7.8%. At least ten counts were recorded for this clonotype. Its antigen is not identified. J lost 5 bases, V lost 3 bases, and 6 bases had no gene match. CDR1 and CDR2 from the germline V gene are SQVTM and ANQGSEA. This CDR3 spans 13 amino acids. The receptor was isolated from a male donor with ankylosing spondylitis or in good health (not recorded which). The material sequenced was blood, either unsorted or a sorted T cell fraction (not recorded which). The chain uses TRBV29-1 and TRBJ2-5, with 7 bases aligning to TRBD2. In nucleotides, the CDR3 is TGCAGCGTTGAGTTGGGAGGGTCTGAGACCCAGTACTTC. This encodes CSVELGGSETQYF.